The entry below gives a single T cell receptor beta chain sequence along with its context. The antigen this receptor binds is unknown. Base qualities are not recorded, but no much larger clone differs from it by a single base. This sample was included in a study of blood T cell repertoires in COVID-19 (dated by TCRdb to between 2020 and 2021). The study in broad terms: Samples covering the acute and convalescent phases of COVID-19 were provided by collaborators in the United States, Italy and Spain. Subjects who had been exposed to COVID-19, were actively infected with it, or had recovered from it provided the deeply sampled blood TCRbeta repertoires that made up the dataset. Where available, HLA class I and class II types were taken from metadata supplied by the sample provider and were not determined by assay-based typing. The samples were drawn from the first 160 participants of the ongoing ImmuneRACE study and from under 1,500 subjects provided by 6 global collaborators. The material from the prospective study consisted of cDNA or gDNA derived from T cells, B-cell-depleted T cells, or PBMCs. The repertoires were made available in a free public database intended to serve as a resource for research on the immune response to SARS-CoV-2. The sample metadata nearly always contained a de-identified subject ID, COVID-19 status, age in years and sex. Study-wide conclusions, independent of this receptor: How much clinical and demographic metadata was included differed by source and by participant, and the metadata was provided uncurated.

Per the germline V gene (reference sequence), LGHDT is the CDR1 and YNNKEL is the CDR2. V is reduced by 1 base and J by 4 bases, leaving a spacing of 12 bases between them. The CDR3 contains 15 residues, cysteine and phenylalanine counted. The sequence is cut down to CDR3 DNA, 45 bases in frame from base 1. TCRbeta CDR3 regions were amplified from genomic DNA by means of the immunoSEQ Assay, a bias-controlled multiplex PCR. As for the authors' bioinformatics: Nucleated cell counts per sample were estimated from amplification of reference gene primers within the assay. To quantify the absolute abundance of each unique TCRbeta CDR3 rearrangement, sequence reads were collapsed and filtered. For each sample, productive Simpson clonality was calculated as the square root of Simpson's diversity index over productive rearrangements. TCRdb carries this immuneACCESS record with in-frame sequences only. Its versions omit some clonotypes, under half of them owing to an unresolved V gene in the studies checked, with the rest unexplained. V, J and clone size are taken as reported in that table, and D and trimming were inferred from the DNA itself. This sample is represented by about 52,000 clones; more than 70% of them were singletons. The ten largest clones represent about 26% of the sample.

Whole blood was collected in K2EDTA tubes by collaborating institutions according to the institutions' own protocols. For TCRbeta analysis, collaborators shipped samples in one of three forms: frozen whole blood, isolated PBMCs, or DNA extracted from either of those sample types. The sample consisted of peripheral blood. The V gene is TRBV3-1 (or the pseudogene TRBV3-2) and the J gene is TRBJ2-3; D gene: possibly TRBD2, on 5 matching bases. The receptor comes from an elderly woman with acute or convalescent COVID-19. CDR3 reads: CASSQVGEKADTQYF. The nucleotide sequence reads as follows: TGTGCCAGCAGCCAAGTCGGGGAAAAGGCAGATACGCAGTATTTT.